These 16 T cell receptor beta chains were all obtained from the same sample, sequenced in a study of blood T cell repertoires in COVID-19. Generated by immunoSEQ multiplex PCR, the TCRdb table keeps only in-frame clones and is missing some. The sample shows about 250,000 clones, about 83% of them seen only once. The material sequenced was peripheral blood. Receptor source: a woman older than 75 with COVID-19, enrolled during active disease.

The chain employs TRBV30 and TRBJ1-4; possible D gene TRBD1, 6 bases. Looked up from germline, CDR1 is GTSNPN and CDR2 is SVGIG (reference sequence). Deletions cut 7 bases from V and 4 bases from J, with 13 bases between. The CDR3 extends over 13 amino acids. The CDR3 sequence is CAFATGYNEKLFF. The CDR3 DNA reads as TGTGCCTTCGCGACAGGTTATAATGAAAAACTGTTTTTT.

This CDR3 is CASSMGQGAKDEAFF. The CDR3 DNA reads TGTGCCAGTAGTATGGGACAGGGGGCTAAGGATGAAGCTTTCTTT. V usage is TRBV19 and J usage is TRBJ1-1; 12 nucleotides align to TRBD1. CDR3 length: 15 residues. The V gene end was trimmed by 3 bases and the J gene end by 7 bases; junction bases not matched to a gene: 6. Germline-derived CDR1 and CDR2 are LNHDA and SQIVND (reference sequence).

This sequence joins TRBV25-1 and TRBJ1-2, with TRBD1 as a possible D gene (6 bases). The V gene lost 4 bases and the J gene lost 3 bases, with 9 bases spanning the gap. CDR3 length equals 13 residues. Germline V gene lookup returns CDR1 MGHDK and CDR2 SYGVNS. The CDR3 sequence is CASSAGQYYGYTF. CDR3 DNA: TGTGCCAGCAGTGCCGGACAGTACTATGGCTACACCTTC.

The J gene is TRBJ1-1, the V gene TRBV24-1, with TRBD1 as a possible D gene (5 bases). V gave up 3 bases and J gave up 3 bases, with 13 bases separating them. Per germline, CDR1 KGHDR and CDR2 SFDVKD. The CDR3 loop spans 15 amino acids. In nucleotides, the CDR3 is TGTGCCACCAGTGATCCTAACGGGGGGGACACTGAAGCTTTCTTT. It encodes CATSDPNGGDTEAFF.

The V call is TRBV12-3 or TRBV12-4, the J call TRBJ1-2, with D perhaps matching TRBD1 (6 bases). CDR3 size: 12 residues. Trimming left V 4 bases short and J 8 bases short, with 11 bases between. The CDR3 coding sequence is TGTGCCAGCAGTTCCTCAGGGGAAGGCTACACCTTC. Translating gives CASSSSGEGYTF.

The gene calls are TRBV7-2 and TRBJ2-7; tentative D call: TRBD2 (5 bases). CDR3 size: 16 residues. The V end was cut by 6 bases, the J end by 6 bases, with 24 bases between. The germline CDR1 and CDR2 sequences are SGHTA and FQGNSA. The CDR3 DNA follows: TGTGCCAGCAGTTCCAGCGGTACTGTATTGGCGGGCGAGCAGTACTTC. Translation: CASSSSGTVLAGEQYF.

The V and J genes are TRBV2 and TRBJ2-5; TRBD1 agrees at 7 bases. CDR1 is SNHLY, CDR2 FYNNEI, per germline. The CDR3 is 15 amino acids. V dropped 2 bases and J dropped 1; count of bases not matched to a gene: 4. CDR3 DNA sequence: TGTGCCAGCAGTGAAAGGGGACAGTTCCAAGAGACCCAGTACTTC. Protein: CASSERGQFQETQYF.

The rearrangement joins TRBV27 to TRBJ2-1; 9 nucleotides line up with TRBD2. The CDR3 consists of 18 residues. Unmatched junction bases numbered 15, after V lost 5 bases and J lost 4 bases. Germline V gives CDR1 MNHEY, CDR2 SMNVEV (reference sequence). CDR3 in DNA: TGTGCCAGCAGTACCTTTTACGGGGCGGGGGGGACTTACAATGAGCAGTTCTTC. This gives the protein CASSTFYGAGGTYNEQFF.

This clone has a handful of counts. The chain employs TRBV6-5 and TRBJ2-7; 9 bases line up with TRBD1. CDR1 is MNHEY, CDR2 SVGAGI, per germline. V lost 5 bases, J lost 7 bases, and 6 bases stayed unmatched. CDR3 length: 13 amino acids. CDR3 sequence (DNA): TGTGCCAGCAGTAGGACAGGGGTGGAGGAGCAGTACGTC. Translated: CASSRTGVEEQYV.

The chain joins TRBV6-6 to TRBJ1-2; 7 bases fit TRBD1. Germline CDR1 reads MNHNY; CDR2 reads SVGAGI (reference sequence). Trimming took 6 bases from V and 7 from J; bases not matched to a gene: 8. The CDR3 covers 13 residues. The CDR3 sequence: CASSQDRASGYTF. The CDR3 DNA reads TGTGCCAGCAGCCAAGACAGGGCCTCTGGCTACACCTTC.

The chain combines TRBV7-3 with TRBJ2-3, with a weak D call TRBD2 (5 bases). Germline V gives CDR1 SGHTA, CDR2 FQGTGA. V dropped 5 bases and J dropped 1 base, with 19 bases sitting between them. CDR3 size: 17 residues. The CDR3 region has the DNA TGTGCCAGCAGCCCCCGTTCATCGGGGTCCCGCACAGATACGCAGTATTTT. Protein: CASSPRSSGSRTDTQYF.

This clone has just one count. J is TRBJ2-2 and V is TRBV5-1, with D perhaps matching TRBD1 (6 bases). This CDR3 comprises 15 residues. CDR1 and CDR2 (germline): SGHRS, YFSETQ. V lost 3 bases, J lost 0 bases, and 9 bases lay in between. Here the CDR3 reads CASSSGTTNTGELFF. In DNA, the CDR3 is TGCGCCAGCAGCTCCGGGACAACGAACACCGGGGAGCTGTTTTTT.

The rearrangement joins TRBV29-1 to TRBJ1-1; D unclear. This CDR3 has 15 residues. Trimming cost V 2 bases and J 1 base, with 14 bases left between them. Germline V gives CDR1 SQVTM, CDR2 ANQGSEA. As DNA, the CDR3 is TGCAGCGTTGAAATCGGCTGGCAGGCGAACACTGAAGCTTTCTTT. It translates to CSVEIGWQANTEAFF.

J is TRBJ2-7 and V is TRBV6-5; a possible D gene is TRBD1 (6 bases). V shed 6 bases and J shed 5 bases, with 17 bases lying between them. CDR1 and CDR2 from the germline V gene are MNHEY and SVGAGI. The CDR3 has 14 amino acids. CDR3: CASSDGGPGNEQYV. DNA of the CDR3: TGTGCCAGCAGCGATGGGGGCCCAGGGAACGAGCAGTACGTC.

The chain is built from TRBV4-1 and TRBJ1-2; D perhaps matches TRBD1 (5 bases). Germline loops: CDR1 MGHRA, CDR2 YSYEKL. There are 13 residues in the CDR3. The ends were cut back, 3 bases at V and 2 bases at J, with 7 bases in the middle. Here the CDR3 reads CASSQSGNYGYTF. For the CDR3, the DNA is TGCGCCAGCAGCCAGTCAGGGAACTATGGCTACACCTTC.

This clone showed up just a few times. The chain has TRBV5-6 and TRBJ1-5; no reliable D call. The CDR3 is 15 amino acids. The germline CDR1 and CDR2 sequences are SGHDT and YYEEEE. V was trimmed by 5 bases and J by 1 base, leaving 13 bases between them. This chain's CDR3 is CASSREGLSNQPQHF. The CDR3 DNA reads TGTGCCAGCAGTCGAGAGGGCCTGAGCAATCAGCCCCAGCATTTT.